This entry concerns a single T cell receptor beta chain. The antigen remains unidentified. The CDR3 is 15 residues long. Trimming removed 3 bases from V and 6 bases from J, with 15 bases in between. Germline-derived CDR1 and CDR2 are LGHNA and YSLEER. The second PCR ran roughly 7 to 12 cycles with a sample-barcoded 5' primer and J-beta primers. TCRdb fed the 5' RACE reads into MiXCR, producing one record per CDR3 protein. This table has around 900,000 distinct CDR3 sequences, roughly half appearing once. These data belong to a study of blood T cells in healthy people across ages. Findings and caveats of the study: Roughly linear age-related decline in beta diversity appeared, significant by age approximately 40.

This receptor was identified in a woman aged 55-69 years in good health. The chain uses TRBV4-3 and TRBJ2-1; D not certain. The sequenced material came from blood. In nucleotides, the CDR3 is TGCGCCAGCAGCCAGGATTACGGAGCCCCCAATGAGCAGTTCTTC. Protein sequence: CASSQDYGAPNEQFF.